What follows are 16 T cell receptor beta chains derived from one specimen sequenced in a study of CD8+ T cells in alopecia areata. Extracted RNA was reverse transcribed, and the resulting cDNA served as sequencing template. TCRdb keeps only in-frame clones here, not all; method: immunoSEQ multiplex PCR. This sample has 130,000 to 150,000 clones, with approximately 50% found just once. Sequencing was performed on CD4+ T cells sorted from blood, taken at week 0. These receptors came from a human donor with alopecia areata.

This clone occurred a few times. J is TRBJ1-1 and V is TRBV11-2; no clear D. The V end was cut by 0 bases, the J end by 6 bases, with 14 bases between. Germline V lookup: CDR1 SGHAT, CDR2 FQNNGV. The length of the CDR3 is 15 residues. The DNA for the CDR3 is TGTGCCAGCAGCTTAGATCTCCGGAGAATGCCTGAAGCTTTCTTT. It translates to CASSLDLRRMPEAFF.

This clone turned up a few times. The V call is TRBV29-1, the J call TRBJ2-7; 9 nucleotides match TRBD1. Per the germline V gene, CDR1 is SQVTM and CDR2 is ANQGSEA. The CDR3 length is 13 residues. J was trimmed by 5 bases and V by 3 bases; bases with no gene match: 5. The CDR3 reads CSVDGTGPDEQYF. The CDR3 nucleotides are TGCAGCGTTGATGGGACAGGGCCCGACGAGCAGTACTTC.

The chain combines TRBV29-1 with TRBJ2-1, with 10 bases identical to TRBD2. Germline V gene lookup returns CDR1 SQVTM and CDR2 ANQGSEA. The trim removed 7 bases at V and 2 bases at J, leaving 8 bases unmatched. The CDR3 has 15 residues. The CDR3, as DNA: TGCAGCGCCCGTCTAGCGGGAGCTCCCTACAATGAGCAGTTCTTC. This sequence encodes CSARLAGAPYNEQFF.

This clone was recorded once. This CDR3 reads CASSQPTTSGNADTQYF. The CDR3 nucleotides read TGTGCCAGCAGCCAACCGACCACTAGCGGGAACGCAGATACGCAGTATTTT. The chain has TRBV14 and TRBJ2-3, with 10 bases aligning to TRBD2. V shed 2 bases and J 4 bases; nucleotides not matched to a gene: 9. The CDR3 is 17 residues long. In germline, CDR1 is SGHDN, CDR2 FVKESK.

The chain couples TRBV7-9 to TRBJ2-5, with 9 bases aligning to TRBD1. This CDR3 spans 16 amino acids. Unmatched junction bases numbered 8, after V lost 5 bases and J lost 1 base. Looked up from germline, CDR1 is SEHNR and CDR2 is FQNEAQ (reference sequence). CDR3 residues: CASSNRDRALQETQYF. Written as DNA, the CDR3 is TGTGCCAGCAGCAACCGGGACAGGGCCCTCCAAGAGACCCAGTACTTC.

The sample holds a few counts of this clone. This sequence joins TRBV6-5 and TRBJ1-2; D call uncertain. This CDR3 has 15 amino acids. V lost 10 bases to trimming and J lost 4 bases, with 22 bases between them. Per germline, CDR1 MNHEY and CDR2 SVGAGI. The CDR3 spells CATSRTIDLGYGYTF. In nucleotides, the CDR3 is TGTGCCACTTCCCGAACTATTGACTTGGGCTATGGCTACACCTTC.

The rearrangement links TRBV28 to TRBJ2-3; D might be TRBD1 (6 bases). The V end lost 3 bases, the J end lost 5 bases, and 21 bases lay between the germline ends. In germline, CDR1 is MDHEN, CDR2 SYDVKM. The CDR3 runs 17 residues. Written as DNA, the CDR3 is TGTGCCAGCAGTTTGGCAGGGGCTTTCTTCGCGGGAGATACGCAGTATTTT. Protein product: CASSLAGAFFAGDTQYF. The variable domain in full, completed from reference TRBV28 and TRBJ2-3, reads DVKVTQSSRYLVKRTGEKVFLECVQDMDHENMFWYRQDPGLGLRLIYFSYDVKMKEKGDIPEGYSVSREKKERFSLILESASTNQTSMYLCASSLAGAFFAGDTQYFGPGTRLTVL.

Here the CDR3 DNA reads TGCAGCGTTGAAGGGAAGGAGAGAAACTCCTACGAGCAGTACTTC. Its translation is CSVEGKERNSYEQYF. This sequence joins TRBV29-1 and TRBJ2-7; D is unclear. The germline V gene encodes CDR1 SQVTM and CDR2 ANQGSEA. The CDR3 is 15 residues long. Between the trimmed V and J ends, which lost 1 base and 0 bases, there was a span of 13 bases.

V is TRBV6-5 and J is TRBJ2-5; D gene ambiguous. The germline gives CDR1 MNHEY, CDR2 SVGAGI. Deletions cut 6 bases from V and 2 bases from J, with 13 bases between. The CDR3 is made up of 14 amino acids. CDR3 amino acids: CASSYGRIQETQYF. CDR3 nucleotide sequence: TGTGCCAGCAGCTACGGACGGATTCAAGAGACCCAGTACTTC.

The chain uses TRBV6-6 and TRBJ2-5; 7 nucleotides align to TRBD2. Germline values: CDR1 MNHNY, CDR2 SVGAGI (reference sequence). V was clipped by 0 bases and J by 5 bases; unmatched bases: 6. This CDR3 is 15 amino acids long. The CDR3 loop reads CASSYSSGAGETQYF. CDR3 nucleotide sequence: TGTGCCAGCAGTTACTCCAGCGGGGCCGGGGAGACCCAGTACTTC.

This clone was counted between two and nine times. This sequence joins TRBV5-1 and TRBJ2-5; weak D call: TRBD2 (5 bases). In germline, CDR1 is SGHRS, CDR2 YFSETQ. Trimming shortened V by 3 bases and J by 2 bases, and 11 bases separated the two germline ends. This CDR3 region has 14 residues. The CDR3: CASSSGLMQETQYF. As DNA, the CDR3 is TGCGCCAGCAGCTCCGGACTGATGCAAGAGACCCAGTACTTC. The full variable domain, rest sourced from reference TRBV5-1 and TRBJ2-5, is KAGVTQTPRYLIKTRGQQVTLSCSPISGHRSVSWYQQTPGQGLQFLFEYFSETQRNKGNFPGRFSGRQFSNSRSEMNVSTLELGDSALYLCASSSGLMQETQYFGPGTRLLVL.

This chain links TRBV5-1 with TRBJ2-6, with D uncertain. The germline V gene encodes CDR1 SGHRS and CDR2 YFSETQ. This CDR3 is 15 amino acids long. The ends were cut back, 3 bases at V and 0 bases at J, with 7 bases in the middle. CDR3 loop: CASSSTSSGANVLTF. The CDR3 DNA is TGCGCCAGCAGCTCCACATCCTCTGGGGCCAACGTCCTGACTTTC. Full variable domain (outside the CDR3, taken from reference TRBV5-1 and TRBJ2-6): KAGVTQTPRYLIKTRGQQVTLSCSPISGHRSVSWYQQTPGQGLQFLFEYFSETQRNKGNFPGRFSGRQFSNSRSEMNVSTLELGDSALYLCASSSTSSGANVLTFGAGSRLTVL.

The CDR3 coding sequence is TGCAGCGTTGGAATGGTGAACACTGAAGCTTTCTTT. Its protein product is CSVGMVNTEAFF. The chain joins TRBV29-1 to TRBJ1-1; no clear D gene. CDR1 is SQVTM and CDR2 is ANQGSEA in the germline V gene. V lost 4 bases to trimming and J lost 0 bases, with 6 bases between them. The CDR3 covers 12 residues.

The gene calls are TRBV5-1 and TRBJ2-7, with 7 bases that match TRBD2. V dropped 1 base and J dropped 5; count of bases not matched to a gene: 6. Germline V gene data show CDR1 as SGHRS and CDR2 as YFSETQ. This CDR3 is 14 amino acids long. The CDR3 protein is CASSLPGGGNEQYF. CDR3 DNA: TGCGCCAGCAGCTTGCCCGGCGGGGGTAACGAGCAGTACTTC.

V and J are TRBV7-2 and TRBJ2-3; D remains unclear. Germline V gives CDR1 SGHTA, CDR2 FQGNSA. The CDR3 is made up of 12 amino acids. The V gene lost 6 bases and the J gene lost 4 bases, with 8 bases spanning the gap. In DNA, the CDR3 is TGTGCCAGCAGAGAATGGGCAGATACGCAGTATTTT. Protein product: CASREWADTQYF. Looking up the rest from reference TRBV7-2 and TRBJ2-3 gives the full variable domain: GAGVSQSPSNKVTEKGKDVELRCDPISGHTALYWYRQSLGQGLEFLIYFQGNSAPDKSGLPSDRFSAERTGGSVSTLTIQRTQQEDSAVYLCASREWADTQYFGPGTRLTVL.

The table lists this clone with a count of one. The chain joins TRBV29-1 to TRBJ1-5, with D unclear. Per the germline V gene, CDR1 is SQVTM and CDR2 is ANQGSEA. The CDR3 is 13 residues long. V lost 2 bases and J lost 2, with 7 bases in between. In nucleotides, the CDR3 is TGCAGCGTTGAAACCGGGGGCAATCAGCCCCAGCATTTT. Amino acid sequence: CSVETGGNQPQHF. The full variable domain, its missing parts supplied by reference TRBV29-1 and TRBJ1-5, is SAVISQKPSRDICQRGTSLTIQCQVDSQVTMMFWYRQQPGQSLTLIATANQGSEATYESGFVIDKFPISRPNLTFSTLTVSNMSPEDSSIYLCSVETGGNQPQHFGDGTRLSIL.